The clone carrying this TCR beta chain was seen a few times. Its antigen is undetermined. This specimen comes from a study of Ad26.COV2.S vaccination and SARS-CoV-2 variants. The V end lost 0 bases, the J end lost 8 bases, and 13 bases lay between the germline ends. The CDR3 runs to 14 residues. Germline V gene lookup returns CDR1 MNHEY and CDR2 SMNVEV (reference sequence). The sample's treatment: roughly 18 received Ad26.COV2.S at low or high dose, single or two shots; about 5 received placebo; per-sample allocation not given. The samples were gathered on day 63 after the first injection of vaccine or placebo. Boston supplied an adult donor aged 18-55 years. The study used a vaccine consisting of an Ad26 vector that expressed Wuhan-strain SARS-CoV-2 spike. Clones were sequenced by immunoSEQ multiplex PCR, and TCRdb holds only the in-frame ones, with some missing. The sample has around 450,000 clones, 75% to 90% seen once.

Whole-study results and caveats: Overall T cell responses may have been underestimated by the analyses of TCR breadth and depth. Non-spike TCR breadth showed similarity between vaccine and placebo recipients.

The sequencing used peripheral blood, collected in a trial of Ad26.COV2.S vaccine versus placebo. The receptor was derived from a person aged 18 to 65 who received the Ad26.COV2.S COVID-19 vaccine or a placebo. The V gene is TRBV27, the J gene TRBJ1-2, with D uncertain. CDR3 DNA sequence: TGTGCCAGCAGTTTATCCAAGAAGGGCGGAGGCTACACCTTC. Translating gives CASSLSKKGGGYTF.